The 8 T cell receptor beta chains below come from one sample, sequenced in a study of blood T cell repertoires in COVID-19. Method: immunoSEQ multiplex PCR; TCRdb's copy keeps in-frame clones and lacks some. The repertoire holds roughly 150,000 clones, with approximately 80% as singletons. Sequencing used PBMCs or T cells enriched from blood (not recorded which). These receptors were collected from a man in his forties who had recovered from COVID-19.

The genes are TRBV9 and TRBJ2-7, with a tentative D call TRBD1 (6 bases). This CDR3 contains 15 residues. The V end lost 4 bases, the J end lost 3 bases, and 17 bases lay between the germline ends. Germline V CDR1 and CDR2: SGDLS, YYNGEE. This CDR3 reads CASSPRAGALYEQYF. The CDR3, as DNA: TGTGCCAGCAGCCCCCGGGCAGGGGCCCTCTACGAGCAGTACTTC.

In this sample, this clone turned up a few times. The rearrangement joins TRBV6-5 to TRBJ1-2, with 9 bases that match TRBD1. The CDR3 covers 14 residues. Germline V CDR1 and CDR2: MNHEY, SVGAGI. Germline trimming cut 6 bases from V and 3 bases from J; bases unmatched to any gene: 5. CDR3 in DNA: TGTGCCAGCAGGCAATGGGACAGGGACTATGGCTACACCTTC. This translates into CASRQWDRDYGYTF.

The gene calls are TRBV9 and TRBJ2-5; 13 bases align to TRBD2. This CDR3 comprises 16 residues. Germline V gene data show CDR1 as SGDLS and CDR2 as YYNGEE. Losses at the gene ends were 4 bases for V and 4 bases for J; bases not matched to a gene: 7. The DNA of the CDR3 is TGTGCCAGCAGCCCTCAGGGACTAGCGGGGTCAGAGACCCAGTACTTC. As protein: CASSPQGLAGSETQYF.

The gene calls are TRBV2 and TRBJ1-4; 7 bases fit TRBD1. The CDR3 runs 15 residues. Germline-derived CDR1 and CDR2 are SNHLY and FYNNEI. Unmatched junction bases numbered 8, after V lost 2 bases and J lost 8 bases. The CDR3 DNA sequence: TGTGCCAGCAGTGAACAGGGGGTGGGTTTAGAAAAACTGTTTTTT. Translating gives CASSEQGVGLEKLFF.

In this sample, this clone turned up a few times. The chain recombines TRBV19 with TRBJ1-1; 7 bases are shared with TRBD1. The germline gives CDR1 LNHDA, CDR2 SQIVND (reference sequence). Trimming at V came to 2 bases and at J to 0 bases, leaving 9 bases not matched to a gene. This CDR3 comprises 17 residues. CDR3: CASSIPTGQHMNTEAFF. CDR3 DNA: TGTGCCAGTAGTATACCCACGGGACAGCACATGAACACTGAAGCTTTCTTT. Variable domain in full (rest from reference TRBV19 and TRBJ1-1): DGGITQSPKYLFRKEGQNVTLSCEQNLNHDAMYWYRQDPGQGLRLIYYSQIVNDFQKGDIAEGYSVSREKKESFPLTVTSAQKNPTAFYLCASSIPTGQHMNTEAFFGQGTRLTVV.

The rearrangement links TRBV7-9 to TRBJ2-1; TRBD2 agrees at 10 bases. In germline, CDR1 is SEHNR, CDR2 FQNEAQ (reference sequence). The J segment lost 7 bases and the V segment lost 5 bases, leaving 14 bases of the junction unmatched. There are 17 residues in the CDR3. CDR3 region: CASSTGTSDLMRNEQFF. CDR3 sequence (DNA): TGTGCCAGCAGCACCGGGACTAGCGACTTAATGCGGAATGAGCAGTTCTTC.

This chain uses TRBV19 with TRBJ1-6; 9 bases are shared with TRBD1. CDR1 is LNHDA, CDR2 SQIVND, per germline (reference sequence). V shed 4 bases, J shed 10 bases, and the junction held 8 bases outside the gene matches. The CDR3 runs to 15 residues. The DNA for the CDR3 is TGTGCCAGTAGTACTCCCGGGACAGGGAGGTCACCCCTCCACTTT. Translated, it gives CASSTPGTGRSPLHF. Together with reference TRBV19 and TRBJ1-6, the CDR3 gives the full variable domain: DGGITQSPKYLFRKEGQNVTLSCEQNLNHDAMYWYRQDPGQGLRLIYYSQIVNDFQKGDIAEGYSVSREKKESFPLTVTSAQKNPTAFYLCASSTPGTGRSPLHFGNGTRLTVT.

This sequence joins TRBV10-3 and TRBJ1-5; 8 positions agree with TRBD1. The germline V gene has CDR1 ENHRY and CDR2 SYGVKD. The CDR3 covers 18 residues. V dropped 5 bases and J dropped 2; count of bases not matched to a gene: 14. The CDR3 bases are TGTGCCATCAGTCCCACCTCCGGACAGGGTGCGGGCAATCAGCCCCAGCATTTT. Translation gives CAISPTSGQGAGNQPQHF.